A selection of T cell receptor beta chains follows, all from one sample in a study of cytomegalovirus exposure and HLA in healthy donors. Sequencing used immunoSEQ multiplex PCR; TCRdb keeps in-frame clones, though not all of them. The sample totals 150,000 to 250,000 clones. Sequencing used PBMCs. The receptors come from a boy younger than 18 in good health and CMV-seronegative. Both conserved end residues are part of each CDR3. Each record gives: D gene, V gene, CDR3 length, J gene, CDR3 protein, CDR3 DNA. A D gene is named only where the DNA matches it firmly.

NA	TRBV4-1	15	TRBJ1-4	CASSPPGKTRRKLFF	TGCGCCAGCAGCCCCCCCGGGAAAACCCGTCGGAAACTGTTTTTT
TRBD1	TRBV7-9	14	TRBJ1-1	CASSPRGPGTEAFF	TGTGCCAGCAGCCCCAGGGGGCCGGGCACTGAAGCTTTCTTT
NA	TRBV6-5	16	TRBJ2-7	CASSFPFGAWDREQYF	TGTGCCAGCAGTTTCCCCTTTGGGGCGTGGGATCGCGAGCAGTACTTC
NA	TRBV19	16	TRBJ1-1	CASSIHFLFGPTEAFF	TGTGCCAGTAGTATACACTTTTTGTTTGGTCCCACTGAAGCTTTCTTT
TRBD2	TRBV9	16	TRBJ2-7	CASSASGGAKGYEQYF	TGTGCCAGCAGCGCTAGCGGGGGGGCGAAGGGGTACGAGCAGTACTTC
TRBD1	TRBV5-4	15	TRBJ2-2	CASRTGTGDSGELFF	TGTGCCAGCAGAACCGGGACAGGGGACAGCGGGGAGCTGTTTTTT
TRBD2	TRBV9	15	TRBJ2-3	CASSVGGEYTDTQYF	TGTGCCAGCAGCGTGGGAGGGGAGTACACAGATACGCAGTATTTT
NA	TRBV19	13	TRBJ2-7	CASSITGFDEQYF	TGTGCCAGTAGTATTACGGGATTCGACGAGCAGTACTTC
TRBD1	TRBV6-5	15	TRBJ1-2	CASRNNRGGSYGYTF	TGTGCCAGCAGAAATAACAGGGGGGGTAGCTATGGCTACACCTTC
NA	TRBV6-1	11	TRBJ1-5	CARGQREPQHF	TGTGCCAGGGGACAACGGGAGCCCCAGCATTTT
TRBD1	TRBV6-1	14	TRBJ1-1	CASSEYRGRTEAFF	TGTGCCAGCAGTGAGTACAGGGGGCGGACTGAAGCTTTCTTT
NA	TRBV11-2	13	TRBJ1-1	CASSLTSDAGAFF	TGTGCCAGCAGCCTTACGTCCGATGCGGGGGCTTTCTTT
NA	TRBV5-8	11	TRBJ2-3	CASSLMGPRYF	TGTGCCAGCAGCTTGATGGGCCCCCGGTATTTT
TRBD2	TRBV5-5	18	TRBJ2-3	CASSISGGPNPSTDTQYF	TGTGCCAGCAGCATTAGCGGGGGGCCGAACCCTAGCACAGATACGCAGTATTTT
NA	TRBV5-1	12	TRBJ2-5	CASSDTQETQYF	TGCGCCAGCAGCGACACCCAAGAGACCCAGTACTTC
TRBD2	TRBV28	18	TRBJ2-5	CASSPFLRRGTYQETQYF	TGTGCCAGCAGTCCATTCTTAAGGCGGGGGACGTACCAAGAGACCCAGTACTTC
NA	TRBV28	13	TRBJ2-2	CASSPARDRTVFF	TGTGCCAGCAGCCCTGCCAGGGATCGTACGGTGTTTTTT
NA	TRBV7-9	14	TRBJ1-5	CASSLLGRNQPQHF	TGTGCCAGCAGCTTATTGGGGCGAAATCAGCCCCAGCATTTT
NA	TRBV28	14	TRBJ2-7	CAKPSCTSSYEQYF	TGTGCCAAACCAAGTTGCACCAGCTCCTACGAGCAGTACTTC
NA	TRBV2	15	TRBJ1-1	CASSNVGAANTEAFF	TGTGCCAGCAGTAATGTTGGGGCAGCGAACACTGAAGCTTTCTTT
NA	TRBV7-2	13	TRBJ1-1	CASSLRGNTEAFF	TGTGCCAGCAGCTTAAGAGGTAACACTGAAGCTTTCTTT
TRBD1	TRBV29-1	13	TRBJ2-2	CSVQGTGAGELFF	TGCAGCGTTCAGGGGACAGGGGCCGGGGAGCTGTTTTTT
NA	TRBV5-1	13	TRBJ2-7	CASSTLQDYEQYF	TGCGCCAGCAGCACACTCCAGGACTACGAGCAGTACTTC
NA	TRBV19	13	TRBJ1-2	CASSPGAGSGYTF	TGTGCCAGTAGTCCCGGAGCCGGGAGTGGCTACACCTTC
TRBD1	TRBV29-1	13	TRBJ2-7	CSVVTGDSYEQYF	TGCAGCGTAGTGACAGGGGATTCCTACGAGCAGTACTTC